The sequence of this TCR beta chain was determined in a study of blood T cells in healthy people across ages. Study outcomes and limitations: Estimated diversity across one million T cells was deemed an underestimate.

This clonotype was counted many times. Its specificity is unknown. Staff drew about 10 milliliters of peripheral blood from each donor. With V trimmed by 7 bases and J by 1 base, 9 bases remained unmatched. Germline CDR1 is KGHSH and CDR2 is LQKENI. This CDR3 has 15 residues. The authors ran a second PCR of roughly 6 to 12 cycles using a sample-barcoded 5' primer and a J-beta primer mix. TCRdb processed the 5' RACE reads anew with MiXCR; each CDR3 protein has one entry. This table has 750,000 to 950,000 distinct CDR3 sequences, roughly 28% appearing once. These data are also associated with another study on T cells of mothers and their children. That report adds: A few healthy Caucasian mothers, along with their six children, were the donors.

The sample taken for sequencing was blood. This chain joins TRBV18 and TRBJ2-7; 8 nucleotides agree with TRBD1. The TCR originated in a woman in her thirties or forties in good health. CDR3 nucleotides: TGTGCCAGCTGGGGTCCCGGGACAGGTTCCTACGAGCAGTACTTC. This encodes CASWGPGTGSYEQYF.